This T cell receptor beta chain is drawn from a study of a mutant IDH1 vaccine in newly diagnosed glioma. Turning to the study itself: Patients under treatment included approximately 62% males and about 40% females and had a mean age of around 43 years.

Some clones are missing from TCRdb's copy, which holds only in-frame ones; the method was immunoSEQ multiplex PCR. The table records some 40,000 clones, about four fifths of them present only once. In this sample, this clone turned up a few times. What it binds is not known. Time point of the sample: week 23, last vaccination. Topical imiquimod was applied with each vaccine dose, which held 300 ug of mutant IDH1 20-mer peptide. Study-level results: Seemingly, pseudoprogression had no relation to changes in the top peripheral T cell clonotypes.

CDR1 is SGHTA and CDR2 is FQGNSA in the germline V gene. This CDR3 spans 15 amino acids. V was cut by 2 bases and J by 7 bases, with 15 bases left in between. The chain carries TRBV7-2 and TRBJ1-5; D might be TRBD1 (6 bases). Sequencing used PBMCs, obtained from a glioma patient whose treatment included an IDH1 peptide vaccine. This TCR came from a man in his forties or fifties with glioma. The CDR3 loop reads CASSLQSGVVQPQHF. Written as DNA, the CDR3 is TGTGCCAGCAGCTTACAATCAGGGGTAGTGCAGCCCCAGCATTTT.